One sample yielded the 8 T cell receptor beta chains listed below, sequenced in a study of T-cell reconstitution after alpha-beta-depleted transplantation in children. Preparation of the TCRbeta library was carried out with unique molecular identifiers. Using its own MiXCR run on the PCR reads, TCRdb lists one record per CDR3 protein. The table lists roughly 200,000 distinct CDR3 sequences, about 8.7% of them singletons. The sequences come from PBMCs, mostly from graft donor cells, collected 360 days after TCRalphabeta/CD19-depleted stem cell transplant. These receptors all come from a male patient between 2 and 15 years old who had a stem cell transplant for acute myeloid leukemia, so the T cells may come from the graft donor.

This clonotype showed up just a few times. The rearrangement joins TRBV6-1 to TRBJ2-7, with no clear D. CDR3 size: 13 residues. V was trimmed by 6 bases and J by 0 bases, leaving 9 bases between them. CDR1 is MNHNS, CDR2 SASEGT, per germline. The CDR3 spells CASSSFSSYEQYV. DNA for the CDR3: TGTGCCAGCAGCAGTTTTAGCTCCTACGAGCAGTACGTC.

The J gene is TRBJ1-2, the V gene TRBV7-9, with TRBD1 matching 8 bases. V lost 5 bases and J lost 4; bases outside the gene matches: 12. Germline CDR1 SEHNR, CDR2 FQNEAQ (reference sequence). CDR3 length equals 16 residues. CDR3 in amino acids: CASSASLAGGAYGYTF. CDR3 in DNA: TGTGCCAGCAGCGCCTCTCTGGCAGGGGGCGCCTATGGCTACACCTTC.

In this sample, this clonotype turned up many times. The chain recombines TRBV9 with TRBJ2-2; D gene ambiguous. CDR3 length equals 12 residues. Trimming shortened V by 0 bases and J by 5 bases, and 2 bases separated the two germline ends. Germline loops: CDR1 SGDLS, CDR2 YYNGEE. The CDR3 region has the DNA TGTGCCAGCAGCGTAGAGACCGGGGAGCTGTTTTTT. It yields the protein CASSVETGELFF.

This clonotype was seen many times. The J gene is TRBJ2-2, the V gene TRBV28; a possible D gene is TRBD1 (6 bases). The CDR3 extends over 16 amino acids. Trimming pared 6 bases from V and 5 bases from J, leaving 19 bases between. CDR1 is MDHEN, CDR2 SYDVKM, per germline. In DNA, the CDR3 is TGTGCCAGCAGCTACCATACGACAGGACGGACCGGGGAGCTGTTTTTT. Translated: CASSYHTTGRTGELFF.

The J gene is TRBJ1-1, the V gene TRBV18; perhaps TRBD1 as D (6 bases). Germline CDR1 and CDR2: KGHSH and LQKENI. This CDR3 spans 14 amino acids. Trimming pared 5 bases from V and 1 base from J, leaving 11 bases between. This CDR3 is CASSYREQNTEAFF. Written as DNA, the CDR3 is TGTGCCAGCTCATACAGGGAGCAGAACACTGAAGCTTTCTTT.

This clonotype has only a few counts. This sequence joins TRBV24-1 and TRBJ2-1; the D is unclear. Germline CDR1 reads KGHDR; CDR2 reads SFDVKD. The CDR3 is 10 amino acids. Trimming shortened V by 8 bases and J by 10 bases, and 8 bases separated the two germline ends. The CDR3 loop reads CATNRKEQFF. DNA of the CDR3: TGTGCCACCAATCGTAAGGAGCAGTTCTTC.

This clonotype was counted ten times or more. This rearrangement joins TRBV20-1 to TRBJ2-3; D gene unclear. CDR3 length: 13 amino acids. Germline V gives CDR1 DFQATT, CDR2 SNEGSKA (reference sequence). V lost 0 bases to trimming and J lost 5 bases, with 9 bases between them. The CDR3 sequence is CSARDEVRDTQYF. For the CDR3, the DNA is TGCAGTGCTAGAGATGAGGTTAGAGATACGCAGTATTTT.

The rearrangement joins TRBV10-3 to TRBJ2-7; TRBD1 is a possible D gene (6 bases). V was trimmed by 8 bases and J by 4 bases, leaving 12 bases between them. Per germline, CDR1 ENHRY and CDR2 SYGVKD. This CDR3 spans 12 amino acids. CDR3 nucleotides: TGTGCCATCTCTTCACAGGGATACGAGCAGTACGTC. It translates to CAISSQGYEQYV.